The clone carrying this T cell receptor beta chain was picked up a small number of times. What it binds is not known. This sample was taken from a study of T cells in Graves' hyperthyroidism and ophthalmopathy. Study results and caveats: A model of 13 V-J features distinguished ophthalmopathy from stable hyperthyroidism.

Germline V gives CDR1 MNHNY, CDR2 SVGAGI (reference sequence). The CDR3 length is 14 residues. Trimming at V came to 7 bases and at J to 8 bases, leaving 13 bases not matched to a gene. The investigators amplified TCR beta CDR3 regions from RNA transcripts. HTBI primers drove first-round RT-PCR of the TCR CDR3. From the multiplex PCR reads, TCRdb called clonotypes with MiXCR, one entry per CDR3 protein. The profile shows 500,000 to 800,000 distinct CDR3 sequences, about 45% of them singletons. The sample taken for sequencing was peripheral blood or thyroid tissue (not recorded which). V gene TRBV6-6 combines with J gene TRBJ1-2, with TRBD1 matching over 7 bases. The source is an adult man with Graves' disease, either hyperthyroidism or ophthalmopathy (not recorded which). CDR3 sequence reads: CASNRYSGDRGYTF. CDR3 nucleotides: TGTGCCAGCAACAGATATTCAGGGGACAGAGGCTACACCTTC.